This record concerns one TCR beta chain sequence. This entry belongs to a study of blood T cell repertoires in COVID-19. Study in general: There were acute and convalescent COVID-19 samples, and they came from the United States, Italy and Spain. The cDNA or gDNA used as material had been derived from T cells, B-cell-depleted T cells, or PBMCs.

Authors' processing steps: For nucleated cells, counts were estimated from reference gene primer amplification. TCRdb's copy holds only in-frame clones and misses some; the assay was immunoSEQ multiplex PCR. Clonal size and the V and J genes are those of that table, whereas D and trimming came from the DNA. Of about 24,000 clones listed, roughly four fifths are singletons. From germline, CDR1 is SGHNT and CDR2 YENEEA. This CDR3 is 13 amino acids long. Trimming pared 5 bases from V and 14 bases from J, leaving 16 bases between. This clonotype was obtained from a human donor in a cohort sampled during active COVID-19. The material sequenced was peripheral blood. The rearrangement links TRBV11-3 to TRBJ1-6; perhaps TRBD1 as D (6 bases). This chain's CDR3 is CASSLEGERTLHF. CDR3 nucleotide sequence: TGTGCCAGCAGCCTCGAGGGGGAGAGGACCCTCCACTTT. Filled out from reference TRBV11-3 and TRBJ1-6, the complete variable domain reads EAGVVQSPRYKIIEKKQPVAFWCNPISGHNTLYWYLQNLGQGPELLIRYENEEAVDDSQLPKDRFSAERLKGVDSTLKIQPAELGDSAVYLCASSLEGERTLHFGNGTRLTVT.